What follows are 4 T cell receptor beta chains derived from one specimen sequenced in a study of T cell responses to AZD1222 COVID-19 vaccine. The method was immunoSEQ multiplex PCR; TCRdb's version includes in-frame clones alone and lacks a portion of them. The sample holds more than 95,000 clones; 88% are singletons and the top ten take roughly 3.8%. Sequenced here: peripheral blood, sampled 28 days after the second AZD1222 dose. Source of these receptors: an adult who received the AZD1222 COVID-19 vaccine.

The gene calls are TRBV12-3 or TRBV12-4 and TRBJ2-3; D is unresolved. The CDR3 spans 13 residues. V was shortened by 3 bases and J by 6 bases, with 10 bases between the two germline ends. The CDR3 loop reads CASSLAATDTQYF. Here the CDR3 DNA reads TGTGCCAGCAGTTTGGCAGCCACGGATACGCAGTATTTT.

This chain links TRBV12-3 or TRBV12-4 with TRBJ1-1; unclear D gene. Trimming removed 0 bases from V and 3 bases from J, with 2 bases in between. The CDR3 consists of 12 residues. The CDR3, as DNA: TGTGCCAGCAGTTTAGCATACACTGAAGCTTTCTTT. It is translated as CASSLAYTEAFF.

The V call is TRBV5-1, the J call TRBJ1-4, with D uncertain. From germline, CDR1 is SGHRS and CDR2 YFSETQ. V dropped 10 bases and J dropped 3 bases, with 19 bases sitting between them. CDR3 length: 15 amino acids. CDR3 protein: CASSRVRNPNEKLFF. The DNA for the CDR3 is TGCGCCTCTAGCCGGGTCAGGAATCCTAATGAAAAACTGTTTTTT.

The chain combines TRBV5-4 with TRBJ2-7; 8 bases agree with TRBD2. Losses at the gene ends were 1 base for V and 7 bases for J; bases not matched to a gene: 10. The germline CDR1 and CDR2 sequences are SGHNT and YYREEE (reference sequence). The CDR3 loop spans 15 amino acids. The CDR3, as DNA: TGTGCCAGCAGCTTGAGGCTAGCGGGTCCCGGGGAGCAGTACTTC. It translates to CASSLRLAGPGEQYF.